A selection of T cell receptor beta chains follows, all from one sample in a study of blood T cell repertoires in COVID-19. Repertoires were generated with immunoSEQ multiplex PCR, while TCRdb's copy carries only in-frame clones and drops some. The table lists hundreds of thousands of clones, about 93% of them singletons, with 3% to 4% in the top ten. What was sequenced was peripheral blood. These receptors were obtained from a woman aged 18-29 years who had recovered from COVID-19. CDR3s include the opening cysteine and the closing phenylalanine or tryptophan. Fields, in order: clone size, J gene, V gene, D gene, CDR3 protein, CDR3 DNA. D genes are given only for firm matches. The listing skips clone size in some rows; elsewhere it reads once, few, many or a size class.

- | TRBJ2-1 | TRBV5-4 | TRBD2 | CASSLAGGRNHNEQFF | TGTGCCAGCAGCTTGGCGGGCGGGAGGAACCACAATGAGCAGTTCTTC
once | TRBJ1-1 | TRBV2 | TRBD1 | CASRVDRMNTEAFF | TGTGCCAGCAGGGTGGACAGGATGAACACTGAAGCTTTCTTT
- | TRBJ2-6 | TRBV19 | TRBD1 | CASRDRGRPISGANVLTF | TGTGCCAGTAGAGACAGGGGGCGCCCCATCTCTGGGGCCAACGTCCTGACTTTC
- | TRBJ2-1 | TRBV24-1 | TRBD2 | CATSPSGSYNEQFF | TGTGCCACCAGCCCTAGCGGCTCCTACAATGAGCAGTTCTTC
few | TRBJ1-1 | TRBV7-9 | TRBD1 | CASSGGTVSTFF | TGTGCCAGCAGCGGAGGGACAGTGAGTACTTTCTTT
- | TRBJ2-3 | TRBV9 | TRBD2 | CASSLGLAGGVNTQYF | TGTGCCAGCAGCCTAGGACTAGCGGGAGGTGTAAATACGCAGTATTTT
- | TRBJ2-1 | TRBV4-3 | - | CASSQALTTRSYNEQFF | TGCGCCAGCAGCCAAGCTCTAACTACGCGCTCCTACAATGAGCAGTTCTTC
- | TRBJ2-2 | TRBV10-2 | TRBD2 | CASSEFSGLAGYTGELFF | TGCGCCAGCAGTGAGTTTTCAGGACTAGCGGGATACACCGGGGAGCTGTTTTTT
- | TRBJ1-1 | TRBV7-9 | - | CASSPDRGGAFF | TGTGCCAGCAGTCCGGATCGGGGGGGAGCTTTCTTT
- | TRBJ2-5 | TRBV14 | - | CASSQIVSGDNQETQYF | TGTGCCAGCAGCCAAATTGTTAGCGGAGACAACCAAGAGACCCAGTACTTC
once | TRBJ1-2 | TRBV11-3 | TRBD1 | CASSSEPTGTSGGYTF | TGTGCCAGCAGCTCAGAACCGACAGGGACTTCGGGAGGCTACACCTTC
- | TRBJ2-5 | TRBV2 | TRBD2 | CASSPAISGSETQYF | TGTGCCAGCAGTCCGGCCATCAGCGGGAGTGAGACCCAGTACTTC
- | TRBJ2-3 | TRBV4-1 | - | CASSHHPTPRQSTDTQYF | TGCGCCAGCAGCCACCACCCTACCCCTAGACAGAGCACAGATACGCAGTATTTT
- | TRBJ2-5 | TRBV18 | TRBD2 | CASSRSTSGFGETQYF | TGTGCCAGCTCACGATCGACTAGCGGTTTTGGGGAGACCCAGTACTTC
- | TRBJ2-3 | TRBV28 | - | CASSFSFKGATDTQYF | TGTGCCAGCAGTTTTTCGTTCAAGGGAGCCACAGATACGCAGTATTTT
few | TRBJ2-2 | TRBV6-5 | - | CASSPRTGIGELFF | TGTGCCAGCAGTCCACGAACAGGTATCGGGGAGCTGTTTTTT
- | TRBJ2-3 | TRBV11-3 | - | CASSLGGGTDTQYF | TGTGCCAGCAGCTTAGGGGGCGGCACAGATACGCAGTATTTT
- | TRBJ1-2 | TRBV14 | TRBD1 | CASSRTGQGATGYYGYTF | TGTGCCAGCAGCCGAACGGGACAGGGGGCTACTGGGTACTATGGCTACACCTTC
- | TRBJ2-6 | TRBV19 | - | CASSSQGTVGANVLTF | TGTGCCAGTAGTTCACAGGGGACTGTTGGGGCCAACGTCCTGACTTTC
- | TRBJ1-2 | TRBV6-5 | - | CASSYSVAGAYGYTF | TGTGCCAGCAGTTACTCGGTAGCCGGAGCTTATGGCTACACCTTC
- | TRBJ2-4 | TRBV10-3 | TRBD2 | CAISEVREGRSPIQYF | TGTGCCATCAGTGAGGTTCGGGAGGGCCGGTCCCCCATTCAGTACTTC
- | TRBJ2-3 | TRBV9 | - | CASSVVRDWADTQYF | TGTGCCAGCAGCGTAGTACGGGATTGGGCGGATACGCAGTATTTT
once | TRBJ2-4 | TRBV7-2 | TRBD2 | CASSHVGGVGAKNIQYF | TGTGCCAGCAGTCACGTGGGGGGGGTTGGAGCCAAAAACATTCAGTACTTC
- | TRBJ2-5 | TRBV4-1 | TRBD1 | CASSHRGTGQETQYF | TGCGCCAGCAGCCATCGTGGGACAGGCCAAGAGACCCAGTACTTC
- | TRBJ2-1 | TRBV7-6 | TRBD2 | CASSPVAGGPVYNEQFF | TGTGCCAGCAGCCCAGTAGCGGGAGGGCCGGTCTACAATGAGCAGTTCTTC
- | TRBJ1-1 | TRBV5-4 | - | CASSLAYGSEAFF | TGTGCCAGCAGCTTGGCGTACGGGTCTGAAGCTTTCTTT
- | TRBJ1-1 | TRBV13 | - | CASSPKGGVLGTEAFF | TGTGCCAGCAGCCCAAAGGGGGGGGTTTTGGGCACTGAAGCTTTCTTT
once | TRBJ2-6 | TRBV3-1/TRBV3-2 | - | CASSKLVGPSLANVLTF | TGTGCCAGCAGCAAACTCGTGGGGCCTTCTCTGGCCAACGTCCTGACTTTC
- | TRBJ2-1 | TRBV6-2/TRBV6-3 | - | CASSSLIQRVDSYNEQFF | TGTGCCAGCAGTTCCCTAATACAGCGGGTTGACTCCTACAATGAGCAGTTCTTC
once | TRBJ1-2 | TRBV4-3 | - | CASSQDPSYGYTF | TGCGCCAGCAGCCAAGATCCCTCCTATGGCTACACCTTC
- | TRBJ1-1 | TRBV5-5 | - | CASSLFGGETEAFF | TGTGCCAGCAGCTTGTTCGGGGGAGAGACTGAAGCTTTCTTT
- | TRBJ1-1 | TRBV28 | TRBD1 | CASSLVSQGTMNTEAFF | TGTGCCAGCAGTTTGGTCTCACAGGGGACAATGAACACTGAAGCTTTCTTT
few | TRBJ1-5 | TRBV6-2/TRBV6-3 | TRBD1 | CASTYRGIQPQHF | TGTGCCAGCACTTACAGGGGAATTCAGCCCCAGCATTTT
- | TRBJ2-5 | TRBV25-1 | TRBD1 | CASSGPGGQETQYF | TGTGCCAGCAGTGGGCCAGGGGGCCAAGAGACCCAGTACTTC
- | TRBJ2-3 | TRBV19 | TRBD1 | CASRGTGRTDTQYF | TGTGCCAGTAGGGGGACAGGGCGCACAGATACGCAGTATTTT
- | TRBJ1-1 | TRBV20-1 | TRBD1 | CSASRFYDDRDPEAFF | TGCAGTGCCAGTCGTTTTTATGATGACAGGGACCCTGAAGCTTTCTTT
- | TRBJ1-2 | TRBV7-9 | - | CASSFATRVDGYTF | TGTGCCAGCAGCTTTGCGACGCGGGTAGATGGCTACACCTTC
- | TRBJ2-1 | TRBV7-2 | TRBD2 | CANPGSGSNEQFF | TGTGCCAACCCGGGTAGCGGGAGCAATGAGCAGTTCTTC
- | TRBJ1-5 | TRBV19 | - | CASSIRTRGSGNQPQHF | TGTGCCAGTAGTATTCGGACTAGGGGGAGCGGCAATCAGCCCCAGCATTTT
- | TRBJ2-3 | TRBV24-1 | - | CATSDLSRNTDTQYF | TGTGCCACCAGTGATTTGTCTAGAAACACAGATACGCAGTATTTT
- | TRBJ1-2 | TRBV21-1 | - | CASSNLTGYGYTF | TGTGCCAGCAGCAATCTAACAGGTTATGGCTACACCTTC
- | TRBJ1-6 | TRBV7-2 | - | CASSLDQSGNSPLHF | TGTGCCAGCAGCTTAGACCAATCCGGGAATTCACCCCTCCACTTT
- | TRBJ2-3 | TRBV7-6 | TRBD2 | CASSYTSGGFSTDTQYF | TGTGCCAGCAGCTACACTAGCGGGGGGTTTAGCACAGATACGCAGTATTTT
- | TRBJ2-1 | TRBV3-1/TRBV3-2 | TRBD1 | CASSQEAGTGGSNEQFF | TGTGCCAGCAGCCAAGAAGCCGGGACAGGGGGTAGTAATGAGCAGTTCTTC
- | TRBJ2-2 | TRBV11-3 | - | CASSPVARTGELFF | TGTGCCAGCAGCCCTGTCGCGAGAACCGGGGAGCTGTTTTTT
- | TRBJ2-5 | TRBV5-4 | - | CASSLSGKETQYF | TGTGCCAGCAGCTTGTCAGGGAAAGAGACCCAGTACTTC
- | TRBJ2-3 | TRBV28 | - | CADTTDTQYF | TGTGCCGACACTACAGATACGCAGTATTTT
- | TRBJ2-1 | TRBV7-9 | - | CAGEGTVGTPHTGEQFF | TGTGCCGGAGAAGGGACAGTTGGGACTCCACATACTGGTGAGCAGTTCTTC
- | TRBJ1-6 | TRBV10-3 | TRBD1 | CAIRLGTAIEKNSPLHF | TGTGCCATCAGGTTGGGGACAGCTATAGAAAAGAATTCACCCCTCCACTTT
- | TRBJ2-1 | TRBV6-1 | TRBD2 | CASSEPSGRAWNEQFF | TGTGCCAGCAGTGAGCCTAGCGGGAGGGCGTGGAATGAGCAGTTCTTC
- | TRBJ1-1 | TRBV12-5 | TRBD1 | CASGWKPGQGEAFF | TGTGCTAGTGGTTGGAAACCGGGACAGGGAGAAGCTTTCTTT
- | TRBJ2-1 | TRBV5-1 | - | CASSEVDNEQFF | TGCGCCAGCTCAGAGGTTGACAATGAGCAGTTCTTC
once | TRBJ2-3 | TRBV6-1 | TRBD2 | CASSELAGGGTDTQYF | TGTGCCAGCAGTGAACTAGCGGGAGGGGGTACAGATACGCAGTATTTT
- | TRBJ1-1 | TRBV4-3 | - | CASSLYRGQTEAFF | TGCGCCAGCAGCTTATATCGTGGGCAGACTGAAGCTTTCTTT
- | TRBJ2-5 | TRBV6-2/TRBV6-3 | TRBD2 | CASSYPSGRGVGETQYF | TGTGCCAGCAGTTACCCCAGCGGGAGGGGAGTAGGGGAGACCCAGTACTTC